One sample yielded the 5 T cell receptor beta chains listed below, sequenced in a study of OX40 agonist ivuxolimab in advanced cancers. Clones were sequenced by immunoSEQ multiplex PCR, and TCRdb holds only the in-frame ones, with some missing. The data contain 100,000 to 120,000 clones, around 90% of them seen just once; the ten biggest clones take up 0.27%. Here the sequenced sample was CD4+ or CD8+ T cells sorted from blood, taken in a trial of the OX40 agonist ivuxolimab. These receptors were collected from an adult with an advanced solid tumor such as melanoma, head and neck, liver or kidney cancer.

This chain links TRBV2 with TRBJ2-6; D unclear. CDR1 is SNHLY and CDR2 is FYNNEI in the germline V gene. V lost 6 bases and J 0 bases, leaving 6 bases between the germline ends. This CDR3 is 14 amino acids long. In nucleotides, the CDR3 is TGTGCCAGCAGGGGGAACTCTGGGGCCAACGTCCTGACTTTC. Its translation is CASRGNSGANVLTF.

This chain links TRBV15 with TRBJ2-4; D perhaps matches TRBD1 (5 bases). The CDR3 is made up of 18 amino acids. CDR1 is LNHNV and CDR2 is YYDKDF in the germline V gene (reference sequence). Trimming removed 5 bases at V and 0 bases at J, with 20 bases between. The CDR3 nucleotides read TGTGCCACCAGCTATTTGGCAGGGTCCGAACTAGCCAAAAACATTCAGTACTTC. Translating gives CATSYLAGSELAKNIQYF.

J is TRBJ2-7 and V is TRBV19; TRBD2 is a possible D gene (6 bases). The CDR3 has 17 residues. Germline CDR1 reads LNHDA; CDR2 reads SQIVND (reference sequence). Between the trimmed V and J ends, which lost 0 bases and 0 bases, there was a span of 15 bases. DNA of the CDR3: TGTGCCAGTAGTATAGATCTTGAGGCGGGGAGCTCCTACGAGCAGTACTTC. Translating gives CASSIDLEAGSSYEQYF.

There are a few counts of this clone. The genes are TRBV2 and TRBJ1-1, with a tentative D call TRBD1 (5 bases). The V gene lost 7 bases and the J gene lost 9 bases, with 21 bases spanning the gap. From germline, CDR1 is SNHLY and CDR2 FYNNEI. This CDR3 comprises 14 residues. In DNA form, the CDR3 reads TGTGCCAGCAAATGGGGGGTAGAGGACATTCAAGCTTTCTTT. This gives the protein CASKWGVEDIQAFF.

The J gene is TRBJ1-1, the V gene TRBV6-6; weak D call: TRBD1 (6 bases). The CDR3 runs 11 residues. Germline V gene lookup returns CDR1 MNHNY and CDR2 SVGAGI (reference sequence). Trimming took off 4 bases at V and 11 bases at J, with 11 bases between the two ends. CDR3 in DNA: TGTGCCAGCAGTTCTCAGGGGTGGGCTTTCTTT. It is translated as CASSSQGWAFF.